This T cell receptor (beta chain) was profiled in a study of regulatory T cells in long-lasting Graves disease. Across the whole study: A definition of persistent Graves' disease required over 5 years of antithyroid drugs plus positive TSH receptor antibodies.

Study-wide findings and caveats: New patients shared fewer public clonotypes (roughly 1,000) than persistent patients did (approximately 2,700). Rather than thyroid tissue, only peripheral blood underwent study.

The ends lost 2 bases at V and 4 bases at J; junction bases unmatched: 6. From germline, CDR1 is SGHTA and CDR2 FQGTGA. This CDR3 has 16 amino acids. With regard to this clonotype: Its matching antigen is unknown.

Researchers made TCR beta libraries by using iRepertoire HTBI primers and running Arm-PCR on CDR3 regions. Original analysis: Samples revealed about 63 TRBV and approximately 15 TRBJ segments. TCRdb called the multiplex PCR reads again in MiXCR, with one record for every CDR3 protein. The V and J calls and clone size are TCRdb's, not the authors'. Here the sample spans around 510,000 distinct CDR3 sequences, more than 20% being singletons. Time point indicated: persistent/refractory GD, antithyroid drugs over 5 years with positive TRAb. Scientists built the TCR library using RNA that was extracted from PBMCs.

The rearrangement uses TRBV7-3 and TRBJ2-7; the match to TRBD2 covers 12 bases. The clonotype originates from a female donor with Graves disease. Sequencing was performed on peripheral blood mononuclear cells (PBMCs), taken when the disease was refractory, from a patient treated with antithyroid drugs. The CDR3: CASSLGASGRAYEQYF. The DNA for the CDR3 is TGTGCCAGCAGCTTAGGTGCTAGCGGGAGGGCGTACGAGCAGTACTTC.